These 4 T cell receptor beta chains originate from one sample sequenced in a study of Ad26.COV2.S vaccination and SARS-CoV-2 variants. Specified treatment: some 20 received Ad26.COV2.S at low or high dose, single or two shots; about 5 received placebo; per-sample allocation not given. Specimens were obtained on day 63 following the first vaccine or placebo injection. TCRdb's copy holds only in-frame clones and misses some; the assay was immunoSEQ multiplex PCR. Among about 420,000 clones listed, 88% were seen once. The sequenced sample was peripheral blood, obtained in a trial of Ad26.COV2.S vaccine versus placebo. The receptors were sampled from a person aged 18-60 years who received the Ad26.COV2.S COVID-19 vaccine or a placebo.

The V gene is TRBV4-1, the J gene TRBJ1-5; TRBD1 might be the D (5 bases). Between the trimmed V and J ends, which lost 1 base and 5 bases, there was a span of 9 bases. CDR1 and CDR2 (germline): MGHRA, YSYEKL. The CDR3 extends over 14 amino acids. CDR3 bases: TGCGCCAGCAGCCAAGCTCAGGGCGATCAGCCCCAGCATTTT. Amino acids: CASSQAQGDQPQHF.

The J gene is TRBJ2-7, the V gene TRBV30, with D possibly called TRBD1 or TRBD2 (5 bases each). This CDR3 is built from 13 residues. The ends were cut back, 2 bases at V and 4 bases at J, with 12 bases in the middle. CDR1 and CDR2 from the germline V gene are GTSNPN and SVGIG (reference sequence). CDR3 nucleotides: TGTGCCTGGAGTTATGGGACGGGTTACGAGCAGTACTTC. Encoded protein: CAWSYGTGYEQYF.

The rearrangement links TRBV10-3 to TRBJ2-7; weak D call: TRBD2 (5 bases). Germline CDR1 ENHRY, CDR2 SYGVKD. The CDR3 sequence is 13 residues long. V dropped 4 bases and J dropped 1 base, with 8 bases sitting between them. Here the CDR3 DNA reads TGTGCCATCAGTGCTGGAGGATCCTACGAGCAGTACTTC. Its translation is CAISAGGSYEQYF.

The chain couples TRBV30 to TRBJ1-2, with D unclear. In germline, CDR1 is GTSNPN, CDR2 SVGIG (reference sequence). Trimming left V 4 bases short and J 2 bases short, with 5 bases between. This CDR3 has 11 amino acids. Here the CDR3 DNA reads TGTGCCTGGACGGTGAACTATGGCTACACCTTC. Translated, it gives CAWTVNYGYTF.